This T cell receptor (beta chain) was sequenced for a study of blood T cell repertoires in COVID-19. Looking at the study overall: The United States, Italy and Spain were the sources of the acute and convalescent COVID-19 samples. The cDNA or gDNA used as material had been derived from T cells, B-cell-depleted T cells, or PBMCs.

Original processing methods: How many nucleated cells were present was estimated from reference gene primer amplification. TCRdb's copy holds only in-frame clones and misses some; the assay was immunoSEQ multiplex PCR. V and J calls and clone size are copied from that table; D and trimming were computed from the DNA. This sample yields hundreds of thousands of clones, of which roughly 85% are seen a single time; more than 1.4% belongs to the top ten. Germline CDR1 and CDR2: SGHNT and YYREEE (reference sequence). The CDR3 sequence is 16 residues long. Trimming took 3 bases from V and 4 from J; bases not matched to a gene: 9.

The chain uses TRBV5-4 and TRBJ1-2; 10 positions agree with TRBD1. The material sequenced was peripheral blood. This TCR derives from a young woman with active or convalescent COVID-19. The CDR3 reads CASSSDPGQGTYGYTF. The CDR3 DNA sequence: TGTGCCAGCAGCTCGGACCCGGGACAGGGGACCTATGGCTACACCTTC.